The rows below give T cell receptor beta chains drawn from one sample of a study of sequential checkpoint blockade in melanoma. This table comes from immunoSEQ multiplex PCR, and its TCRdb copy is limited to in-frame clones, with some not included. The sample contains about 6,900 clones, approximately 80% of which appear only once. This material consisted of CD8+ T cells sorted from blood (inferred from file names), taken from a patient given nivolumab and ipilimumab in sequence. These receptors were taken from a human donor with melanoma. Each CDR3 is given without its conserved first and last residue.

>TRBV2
ASSDSPNTEAF
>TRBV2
ASSWTGREQY
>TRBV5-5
ASSGTGREPGELF
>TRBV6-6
ASSYGGRAGDTQY
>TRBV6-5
ASRRTGRNNEQF
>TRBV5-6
ASSLVGGGHGYYGYT
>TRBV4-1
ASSQGTGASYEQY
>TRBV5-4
ASSQRTSGFQETQY
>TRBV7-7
ASSPTAAGELF
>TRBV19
ASSASGTGTYEQY
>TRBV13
ASSPGLAGNGAGTADTQY
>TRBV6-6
ASTNIGGPNEKLF
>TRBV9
ASSVNRGRNTGELF
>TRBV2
ASSEKGGRRETQY
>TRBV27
ASSTRTSGRYEQY
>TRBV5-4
ASSLSGAPHEQY
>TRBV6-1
ASSSLPGQGYEQY
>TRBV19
ASSRTSGSYNEQF
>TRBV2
ASSWAEQF
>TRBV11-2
ASSSPSQETQY
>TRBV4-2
ASSQDLGLAGVPGANVLT
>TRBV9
ASSAQGANWADTQY
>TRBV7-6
ASSLVTGGGPEAF
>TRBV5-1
ASSLTGRNTEAF
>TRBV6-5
ASSRTVNTEAF
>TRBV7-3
ASSLGASSYEQY
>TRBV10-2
ASTPTGGLMSEAF
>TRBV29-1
SVELEEGYT
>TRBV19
ASRPTGLGYEQY
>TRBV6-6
ASTLNRVGTEAF
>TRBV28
ASSFHSGELF
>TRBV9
ASSRTSGSHETQY
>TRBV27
ASSLWGRPSNQPQH
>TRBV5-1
ASSLPTGWNTGELF
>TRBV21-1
ASTKRFSYNEQF
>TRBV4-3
ASSQVFGGAGTYEQY
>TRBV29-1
SVKTGASYEQY
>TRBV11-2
ASSREGLGGTQY
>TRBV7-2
ASSWGSWGGFNEKLF
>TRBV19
ASSTQGHEQF
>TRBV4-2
ASSQDRGHYEQY
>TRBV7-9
ASSRLAGFQETQY
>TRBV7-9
ASSLVGGRVANEQF
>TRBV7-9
ASSSLAGGPTQY
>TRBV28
ASSSPGVAGAGRPYNEQF
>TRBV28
ASSLQGGNQPQH
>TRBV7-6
ASSLETGGAYEQY
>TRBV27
ASSFSPSGNEQF
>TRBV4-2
ASSQAGLYTDTQY
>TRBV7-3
ASSSVAAGGELF
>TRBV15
ATSRDLRFGTGNHEQY
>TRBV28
ASSSFSGRPGVEQY